The 13 T cell receptor beta chains given below trace back to one sample, sequenced in a study of identical twins. Using its own MiXCR run on the 5' RACE reads, TCRdb lists one record per CDR3 protein. The table shows a few hundred thousand distinct CDR3 sequences, with roughly 12% occurring only once. A further study also used this sample, focusing on yellow fever vaccine responses in identical twins.

Sequencing was done on a sample of memory (CD45RO+) T cells sorted from blood. The receptors stem from a woman aged 18-29 years in good health.

This clonotype has at least ten counts. This rearrangement joins TRBV6-2 or TRBV6-3 to TRBJ2-1; a weak D match, TRBD2 (6 bases). The CDR3 totals 14 residues. Germline V gives CDR1 MNHEY, CDR2 SVGEGT. V was shortened by 4 bases and J by 4 bases, with 11 bases between the two germline ends. The DNA of the CDR3 is TGTGCCAGCAGTTCCCGGGACTCTTACAATGAGCAGTTCTTC. Translated, it gives CASSSRDSYNEQFF.

This clonotype came up many times. The chain couples TRBV2 to TRBJ2-3; TRBD1 is a possible D gene (5 bases). CDR3 length: 15 amino acids. Trimming left V 4 bases short and J 3 bases short, with 14 bases between. The germline V gene has CDR1 SNHLY and CDR2 FYNNEI. The DNA of the CDR3 is TGTGCCAGCAGTGCAGGTTGGGGCGGAACAGATACGCAGTATTTT. Translated, it gives CASSAGWGGTDTQYF.

Only a few counts were recorded for this clonotype. This chain uses TRBV11-2 with TRBJ1-1, with D possibly TRBD1 on 6 matching bases. This CDR3 is built from 18 residues. Germline CDR1 and CDR2: SGHAT and FQNNGV. V lost 5 bases and J 0 bases, leaving 22 bases between the germline ends. CDR3 nucleotides: TGTGCCAGCAGCCTCGGAGGGGGTCGGAGACTCATGAACACTGAAGCTTTCTTT. It specifies CASSLGGGRRLMNTEAFF.

This clonotype was recorded at least ten times. The chain combines TRBV20-1 with TRBJ1-2, with D tentatively TRBD1 (6 bases). Germline V gene lookup returns CDR1 DFQATT and CDR2 SNEGSKA (reference sequence). V lost 3 bases and J 7 bases, leaving 18 bases between the germline ends. The CDR3 has 14 residues. DNA of the CDR3: TGCAGTGCTAGTCCCTCATGGGCAGGGGCTGGCTACACCTTC. This gives the protein CSASPSWAGAGYTF.

This clonotype was counted between two and nine times. V usage is TRBV20-1 and J usage is TRBJ2-3; D is ambiguous. The germline V gene has CDR1 DFQATT and CDR2 SNEGSKA (reference sequence). V lost 5 bases to trimming and J lost 1 base, with 13 bases between them. This CDR3 is 14 amino acids long. The CDR3 is CSAAVVQGTDTQYF. The CDR3 bases are TGCAGTGCTGCTGTAGTCCAAGGCACAGATACGCAGTATTTT.

This clonotype was counted between two and nine times. The V call is TRBV7-9, the J call TRBJ1-4, with 10 nucleotides matching TRBD1. V was clipped by 4 bases and J by 6 bases; unmatched bases: 5. Germline V lookup: CDR1 SEHNR, CDR2 FQNEAQ (reference sequence). The CDR3 loop spans 15 amino acids. The CDR3 protein is CASSSDRGVDEKLFF. For the CDR3, the DNA is TGTGCCAGCAGCTCGGACAGGGGGGTGGATGAAAAACTGTTTTTT.

In DNA, the CDR3 is TGTGCCAGCAGCACTACACGGACAGGGTTAGTCTACGAGCAGTACTTC. Translated: CASSTTRTGLVYEQYF. The V call is TRBV3-1, the J call TRBJ2-7; 8 bases map to TRBD1. Germline V gene lookup returns CDR1 LGHDT and CDR2 YNNKEL (reference sequence). Trimming cost V 5 bases and J 3 bases; bases outside gene matches: 12. CDR3 length: 16 residues.

This clonotype has just a few counts. The chain couples TRBV7-9 to TRBJ2-3; TRBD2 matches at 8 bases. This CDR3 comprises 15 residues. Germline assignment: CDR1 SEHNR and CDR2 FQNEAQ (reference sequence). The V segment lost 3 bases and the J segment 0 bases; nucleotides outside the gene matches: 2. The DNA of the CDR3 is TGTGCCAGCAGCTTTAGCGGGGCTAGCACAGATACGCAGTATTTT. This gives the protein CASSFSGASTDTQYF.

This rearrangement joins TRBV5-1 to TRBJ1-1; no firm D call. Germline V gene lookup returns CDR1 SGHRS and CDR2 YFSETQ. With 0 bases removed from V and 0 bases from J, the gap between germline ends came to 6 bases. This CDR3 comprises 14 residues. The CDR3 DNA reads as TGCGCCAGCAGCTTGGTAAACTTGAACACTGAAGCTTTCTTT. Its protein is CASSLVNLNTEAFF.

This clonotype came up many times. The V call is TRBV5-1, the J call TRBJ2-2, with TRBD1 identical over 7 bases. The junction had 2 bases not matched to a gene; V was cut back by 1 base and J by 2 bases. Germline lookup yields CDR1 SGHRS and CDR2 YFSETQ. This CDR3 is built from 15 residues. This CDR3 reads CASSLWTGNTGELFF. The CDR3, as DNA: TGCGCCAGCAGCTTGTGGACAGGCAACACCGGGGAGCTGTTTTTT.

In its sample, this clonotype was seen many times. V and J are TRBV2 and TRBJ2-7; weak D call: TRBD1 (6 bases). Germline V gene lookup returns CDR1 SNHLY and CDR2 FYNNEI. CDR3 size: 12 residues. Deletions cut 7 bases from V and 6 bases from J, with 13 bases between. The chain's CDR3 is CASTPRDIEQYF. CDR3 coding DNA: TGTGCCAGCACCCCTCGGGACATCGAGCAGTACTTC.

V gene TRBV3-1 combines with J gene TRBJ1-5, with D hard to call. Trimming shortened V by 3 bases and J by 4 bases, and 10 bases separated the two germline ends. Germline loops: CDR1 LGHDT, CDR2 YNNKEL (reference sequence). The CDR3 extends over 14 amino acids. CDR3 residues: CASSQNRGNQPQHF. The CDR3 DNA is TGTGCCAGCAGCCAGAACCGGGGAAATCAGCCCCAGCATTTT.

V is TRBV7-9 and J is TRBJ2-1; 11 nucleotides align to TRBD2. Germline assignment: CDR1 SEHNR and CDR2 FQNEAQ (reference sequence). Trimming cost V 6 bases and J 7 bases; bases outside gene matches: 2. This CDR3 contains 13 residues. This chain's CDR3 is CASSTSGSNEQFF. CDR3 DNA sequence: TGTGCCAGCAGTACTAGCGGGAGTAATGAGCAGTTCTTC.